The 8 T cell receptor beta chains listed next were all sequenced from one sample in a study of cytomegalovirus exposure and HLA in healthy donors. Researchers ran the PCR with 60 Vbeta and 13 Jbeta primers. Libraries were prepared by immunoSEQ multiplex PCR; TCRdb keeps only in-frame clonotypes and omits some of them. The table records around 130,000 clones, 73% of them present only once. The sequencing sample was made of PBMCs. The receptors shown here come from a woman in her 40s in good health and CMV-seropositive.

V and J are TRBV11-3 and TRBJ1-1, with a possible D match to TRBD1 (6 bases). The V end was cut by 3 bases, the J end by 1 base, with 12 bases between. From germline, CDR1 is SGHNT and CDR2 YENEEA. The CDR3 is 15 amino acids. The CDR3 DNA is TGTGCCAGCAGCTTTTCCGGGACATCGAACACTGAAGCTTTCTTT. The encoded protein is CASSFSGTSNTEAFF.

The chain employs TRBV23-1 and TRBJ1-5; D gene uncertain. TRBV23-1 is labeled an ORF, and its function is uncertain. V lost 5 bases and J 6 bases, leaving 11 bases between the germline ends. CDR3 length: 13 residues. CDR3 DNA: TGCGCCAGCAGTTCTCGGTCTGGTCAGCCCCAGCATTTT. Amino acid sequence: CASSSRSGQPQHF.

The CDR3 nucleotides read TGTGCCAGCAACCCCGGGGGGACAGGGAACACTGAAGCTTTCTTT. It specifies CASNPGGTGNTEAFF. This sequence joins TRBV28 and TRBJ1-1; 8 bases match TRBD1. J lost 1 base, V lost 7 bases, and 8 bases had no gene match. CDR3 length: 15 residues. Germline V gene lookup returns CDR1 MDHEN and CDR2 SYDVKM.

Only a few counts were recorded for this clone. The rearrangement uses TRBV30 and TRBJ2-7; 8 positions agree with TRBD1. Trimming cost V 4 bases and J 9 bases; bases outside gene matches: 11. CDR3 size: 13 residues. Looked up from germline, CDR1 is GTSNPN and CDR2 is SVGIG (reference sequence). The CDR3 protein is CAWTRQGRPGQYF. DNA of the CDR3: TGTGCCTGGACCCGACAGGGGAGACCCGGGCAGTACTTC.

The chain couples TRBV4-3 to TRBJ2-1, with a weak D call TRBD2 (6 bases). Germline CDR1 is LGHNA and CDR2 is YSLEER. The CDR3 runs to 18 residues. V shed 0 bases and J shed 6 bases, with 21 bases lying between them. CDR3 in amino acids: CASSQDPLANNVLNEQFF. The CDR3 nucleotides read TGCGCCAGCAGCCAAGATCCCCTAGCGAACAACGTACTCAATGAGCAGTTCTTC.

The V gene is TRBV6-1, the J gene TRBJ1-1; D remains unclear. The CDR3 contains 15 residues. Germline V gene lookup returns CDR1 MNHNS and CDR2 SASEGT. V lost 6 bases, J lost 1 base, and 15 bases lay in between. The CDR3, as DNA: TGTGCCAGCAGGTCCCCCGAGGGAGGGAACACTGAAGCTTTCTTT. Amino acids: CASRSPEGGNTEAFF.

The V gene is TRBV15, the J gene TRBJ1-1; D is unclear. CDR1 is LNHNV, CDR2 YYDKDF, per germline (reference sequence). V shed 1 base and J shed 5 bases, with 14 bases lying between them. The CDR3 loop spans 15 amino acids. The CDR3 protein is CATSRGGSRRTEAFF. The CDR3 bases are TGTGCCACCAGCAGAGGAGGCAGTAGGAGAACTGAAGCTTTCTTT.

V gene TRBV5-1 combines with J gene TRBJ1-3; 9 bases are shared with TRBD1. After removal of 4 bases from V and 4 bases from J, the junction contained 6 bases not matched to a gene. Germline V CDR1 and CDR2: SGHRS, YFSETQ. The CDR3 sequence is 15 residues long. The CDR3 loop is CASSPSTGGGNTIYF. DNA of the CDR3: TGCGCCAGCAGCCCGTCCACAGGGGGCGGAAACACCATATATTTT. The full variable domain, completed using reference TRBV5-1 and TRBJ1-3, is KAGVTQTPRYLIKTRGQQVTLSCSPISGHRSVSWYQQTPGQGLQFLFEYFSETQRNKGNFPGRFSGRQFSNSRSEMNVSTLELGDSALYLCASSPSTGGGNTIYFGEGSWLTVV.